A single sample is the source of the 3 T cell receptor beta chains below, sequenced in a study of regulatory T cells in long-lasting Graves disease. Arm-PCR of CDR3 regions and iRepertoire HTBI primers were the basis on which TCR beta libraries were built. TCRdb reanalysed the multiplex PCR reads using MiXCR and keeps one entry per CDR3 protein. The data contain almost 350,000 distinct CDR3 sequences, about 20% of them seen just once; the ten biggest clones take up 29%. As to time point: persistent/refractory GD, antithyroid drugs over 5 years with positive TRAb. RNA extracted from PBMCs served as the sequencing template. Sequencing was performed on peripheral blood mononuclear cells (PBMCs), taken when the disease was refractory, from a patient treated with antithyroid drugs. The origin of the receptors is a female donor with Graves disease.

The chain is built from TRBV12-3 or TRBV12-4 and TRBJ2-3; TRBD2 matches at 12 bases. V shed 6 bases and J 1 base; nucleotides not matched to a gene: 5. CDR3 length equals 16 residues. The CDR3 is CASSPRLAGGTDTQYF. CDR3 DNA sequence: TGTGCCAGCAGCCCAAGACTAGCGGGGGGCACAGATACGCAGTATTTT.

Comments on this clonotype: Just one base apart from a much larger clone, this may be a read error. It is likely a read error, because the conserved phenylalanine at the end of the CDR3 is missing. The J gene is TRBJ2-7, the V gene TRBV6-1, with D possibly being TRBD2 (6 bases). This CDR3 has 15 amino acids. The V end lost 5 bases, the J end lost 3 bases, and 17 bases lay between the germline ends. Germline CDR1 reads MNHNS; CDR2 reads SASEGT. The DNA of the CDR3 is TGTGCCAGCAGTCCGAAGACTAGACCCTTCTACGAGCAGTACCTC. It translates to CASSPKTRPFYEQYL.

The CDR3 DNA reads TGTGCCAGCAGCCCGGGACAGGGCGGAAACACCATATATTTT. Protein sequence: CASSPGQGGNTIYF. The chain combines TRBV11-1 with TRBJ1-3; 9 bases align to TRBD1. The CDR3 consists of 14 residues. Trimming at V came to 5 bases and at J to 4 bases, leaving 3 bases not matched to a gene. CDR1 SGHAT and CDR2 FQDESV come from the germline V gene (reference sequence).